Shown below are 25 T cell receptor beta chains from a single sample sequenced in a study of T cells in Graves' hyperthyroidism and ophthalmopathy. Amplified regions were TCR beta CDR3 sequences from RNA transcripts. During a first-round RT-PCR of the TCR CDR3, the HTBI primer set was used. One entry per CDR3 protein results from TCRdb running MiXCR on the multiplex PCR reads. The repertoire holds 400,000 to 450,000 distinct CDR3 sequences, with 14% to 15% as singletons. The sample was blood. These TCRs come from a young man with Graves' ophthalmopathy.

In DNA form, the CDR3 reads TGTGCCAGCAGCTCCTCCCGACAGGCGAACAATGAGCAGTTCTTC. Translated: CASSSSRQANNEQFF. The chain has TRBV11-2 and TRBJ2-1; possible D gene TRBD1, 6 bases. V was cut by 4 bases and J by 5 bases, with 15 bases left in between. Germline lookup yields CDR1 SGHAT and CDR2 FQNNGV. The CDR3 length is 15 residues.

The CDR3 spells CASSLAEGTIGRENTEAFF. CDR3 DNA sequence: TGTGCCAGCAGCTTAGCGGAGGGGACGATTGGAAGGGAGAACACTGAAGCTTTCTTT. The chain couples TRBV7-2 to TRBJ1-1, with TRBD1 as a possible D gene (5 bases). The germline CDR1 and CDR2 sequences are SGHTA and FQGNSA. The CDR3 extends over 19 amino acids. Between the trimmed V and J ends, which lost 0 bases and 1 base, there was a span of 21 bases.

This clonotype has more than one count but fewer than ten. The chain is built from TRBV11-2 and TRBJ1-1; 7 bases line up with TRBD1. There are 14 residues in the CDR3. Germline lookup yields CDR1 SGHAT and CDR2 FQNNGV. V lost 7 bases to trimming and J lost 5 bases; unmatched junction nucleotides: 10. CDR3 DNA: TGTGCCAGCATCCCCCAAGGGGGCGGGACTGAAGCTTTCTTT. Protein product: CASIPQGGGTEAFF.

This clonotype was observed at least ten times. CDR3 DNA: TGTGCCAGCAGTAACCGGGACAGGGGGAGACAAAAGGACAATGAGCAGTTCTTC. It codes for CASSNRDRGRQKDNEQFF. The chain combines TRBV6-2 or TRBV6-3 with TRBJ2-1, with 11 bases lining up with TRBD1. Germline lookup yields CDR1 MNHEY and CDR2 SVGEGT. V lost 5 bases and J lost 5; bases outside the gene matches: 14. The CDR3 totals 18 residues.

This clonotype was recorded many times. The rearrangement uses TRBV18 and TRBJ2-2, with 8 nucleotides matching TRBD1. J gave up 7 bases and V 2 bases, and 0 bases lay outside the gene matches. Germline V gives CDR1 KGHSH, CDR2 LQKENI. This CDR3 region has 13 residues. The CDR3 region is CASSPGQGGELFF. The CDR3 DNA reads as TGTGCCAGCTCACCAGGACAGGGCGGGGAGCTGTTTTTT.

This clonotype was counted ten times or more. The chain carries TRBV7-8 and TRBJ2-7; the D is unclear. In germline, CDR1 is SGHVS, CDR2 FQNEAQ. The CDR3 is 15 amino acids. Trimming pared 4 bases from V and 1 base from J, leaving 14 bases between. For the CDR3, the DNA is TGTGCCAGCAGCTCGCCGTTAAGATCTTCCTACGAGCAGTACTTC. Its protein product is CASSSPLRSSYEQYF.

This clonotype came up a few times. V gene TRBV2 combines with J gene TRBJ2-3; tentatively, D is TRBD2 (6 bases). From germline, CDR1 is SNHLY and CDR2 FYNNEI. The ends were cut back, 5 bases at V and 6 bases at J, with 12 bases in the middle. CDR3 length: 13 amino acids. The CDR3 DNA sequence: TGTGCCAGCAGTCCTCTTGGGGGGGATACGCAGTATTTT. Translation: CASSPLGGDTQYF.

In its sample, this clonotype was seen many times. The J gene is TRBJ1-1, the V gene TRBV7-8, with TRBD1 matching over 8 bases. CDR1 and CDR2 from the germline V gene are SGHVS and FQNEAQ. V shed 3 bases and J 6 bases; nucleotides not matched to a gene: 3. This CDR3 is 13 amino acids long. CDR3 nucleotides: TGTGCCAGCAGCTTCCAGGGGGCTCCTGAAGCTTTCTTT. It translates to CASSFQGAPEAFF.

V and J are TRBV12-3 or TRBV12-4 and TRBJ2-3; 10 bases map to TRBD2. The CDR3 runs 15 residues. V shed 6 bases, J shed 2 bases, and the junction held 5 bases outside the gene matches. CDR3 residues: CASRYGLAVTDTQYF. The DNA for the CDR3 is TGTGCCAGCAGATACGGACTAGCGGTCACAGATACGCAGTATTTT.

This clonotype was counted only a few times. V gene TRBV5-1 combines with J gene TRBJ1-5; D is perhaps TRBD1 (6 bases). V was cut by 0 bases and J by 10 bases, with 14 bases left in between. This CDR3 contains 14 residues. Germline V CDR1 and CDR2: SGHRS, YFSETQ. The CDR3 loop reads CASSLGAGVEPQHF. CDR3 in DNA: TGCGCCAGCAGCTTGGGGGCAGGGGTCGAACCCCAGCATTTT.

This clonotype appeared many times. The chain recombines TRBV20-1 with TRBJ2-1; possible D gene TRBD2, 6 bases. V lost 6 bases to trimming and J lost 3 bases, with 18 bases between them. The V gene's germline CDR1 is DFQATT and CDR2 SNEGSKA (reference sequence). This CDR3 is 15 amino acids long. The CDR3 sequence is CSALVTLGGYNEQFF. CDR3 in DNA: TGCAGTGCCCTAGTTACTCTGGGGGGCTACAATGAGCAGTTCTTC.

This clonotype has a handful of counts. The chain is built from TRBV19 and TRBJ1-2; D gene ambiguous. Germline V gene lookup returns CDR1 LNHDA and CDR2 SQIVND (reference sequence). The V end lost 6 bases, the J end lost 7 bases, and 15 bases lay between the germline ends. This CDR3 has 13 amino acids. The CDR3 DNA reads TGTGCCAGTAGGAGCGGCACCGTACGTGGCTACACCTTC. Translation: CASRSGTVRGYTF.

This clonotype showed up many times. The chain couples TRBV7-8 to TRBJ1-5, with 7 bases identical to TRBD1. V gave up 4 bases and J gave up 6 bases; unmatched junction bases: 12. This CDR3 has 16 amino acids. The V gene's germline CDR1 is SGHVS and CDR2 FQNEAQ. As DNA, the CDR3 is TGTGCCAGCAGCTCTGCGTTAGGGGGCGTAGGTCAGCCCCAGCATTTT. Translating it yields CASSSALGGVGQPQHF.

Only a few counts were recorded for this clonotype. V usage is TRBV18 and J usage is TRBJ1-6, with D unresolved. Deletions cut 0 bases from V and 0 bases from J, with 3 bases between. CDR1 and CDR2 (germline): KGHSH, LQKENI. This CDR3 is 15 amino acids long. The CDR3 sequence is CASSPPSSYNSPLHF. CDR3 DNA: TGTGCCAGCTCACCACCGAGCTCCTATAATTCACCCCTCCACTTT.

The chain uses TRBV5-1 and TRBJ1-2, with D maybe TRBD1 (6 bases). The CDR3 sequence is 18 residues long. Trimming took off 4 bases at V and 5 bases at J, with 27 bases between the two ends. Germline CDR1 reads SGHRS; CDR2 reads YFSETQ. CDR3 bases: TGCGCCAGCAGCCGCCACCCAGGAACAGGGCTACGCGAGTATGGCTACACCTTC. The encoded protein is CASSRHPGTGLREYGYTF.

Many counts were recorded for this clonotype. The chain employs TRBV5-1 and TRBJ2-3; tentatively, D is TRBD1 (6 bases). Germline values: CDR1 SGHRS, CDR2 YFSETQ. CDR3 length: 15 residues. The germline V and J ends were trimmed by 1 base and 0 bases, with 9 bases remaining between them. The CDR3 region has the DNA TGCGCCAGCAGCTTGCCTGGACAGAGCACAGATACGCAGTATTTT. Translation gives CASSLPGQSTDTQYF.

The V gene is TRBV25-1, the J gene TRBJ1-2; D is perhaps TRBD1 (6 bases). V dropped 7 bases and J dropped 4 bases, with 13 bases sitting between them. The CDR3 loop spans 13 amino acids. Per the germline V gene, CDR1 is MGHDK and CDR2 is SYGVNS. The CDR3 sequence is CASKGGLGYGYTF. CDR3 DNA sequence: TGTGCCAGCAAGGGGGGGCTGGGCTATGGCTACACCTTC.

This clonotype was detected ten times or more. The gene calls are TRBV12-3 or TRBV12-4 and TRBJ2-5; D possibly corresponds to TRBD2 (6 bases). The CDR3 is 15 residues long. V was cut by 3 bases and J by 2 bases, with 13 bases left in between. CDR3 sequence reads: CASSFPTSYQETQYF. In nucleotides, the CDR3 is TGTGCCAGCAGTTTCCCCACTAGCTATCAAGAGACCCAGTACTTC.

CDR3: CASRQGEGYGYTF. The CDR3, as DNA: TGCGCCAGCAGACAGGGAGAGGGCTATGGCTACACCTTC. The chain links TRBV5-1 to TRBJ1-2, with D perhaps TRBD1 (6 bases). CDR1 is SGHRS, CDR2 YFSETQ, per germline. This CDR3 spans 13 amino acids. V was shortened by 5 bases and J by 4 bases, with 12 bases between the two germline ends. The whole variable domain, remainder taken from reference TRBV5-1 and TRBJ1-2, is KAGVTQTPRYLIKTRGQQVTLSCSPISGHRSVSWYQQTPGQGLQFLFEYFSETQRNKGNFPGRFSGRQFSNSRSEMNVSTLELGDSALYLCASRQGEGYGYTFGSGTRLTVV.

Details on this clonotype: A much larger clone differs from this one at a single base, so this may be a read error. CDR3 in amino acids: CASRGGYSNQPQHF. The CDR3 bases are TGTGCCAGCAGAGGGGGGTATAGCAATCAGCCCCAGCATTTT. This rearrangement joins TRBV6-1 to TRBJ1-5, with D possibly being TRBD1 (6 bases). V was pared by 6 bases and J by 0 bases, with 9 bases between. The CDR3 sequence is 14 residues long. From germline, CDR1 is MNHNS and CDR2 SASEGT.

CDR3 in DNA: TGCGCCAGCGGCCTGGGGGGGGGCGGTCAGCCCCAGCATTTT. Translated, it gives CASGLGGGGQPQHF. The chain joins TRBV5-1 to TRBJ1-5; the D gene is possibly TRBD1 (6 bases). The CDR3 is 14 residues long. V was shortened by 7 bases and J by 6 bases, with 17 bases between the two germline ends. CDR1 and CDR2 from the germline V gene are SGHRS and YFSETQ.

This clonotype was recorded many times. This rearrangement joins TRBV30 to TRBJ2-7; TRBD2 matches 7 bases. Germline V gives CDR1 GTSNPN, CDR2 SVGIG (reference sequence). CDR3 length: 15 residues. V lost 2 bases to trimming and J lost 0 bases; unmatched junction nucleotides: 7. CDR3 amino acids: CAWSPRGLVSYEQYF. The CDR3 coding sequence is TGTGCCTGGAGTCCCCGAGGACTAGTCTCCTACGAGCAGTACTTC.

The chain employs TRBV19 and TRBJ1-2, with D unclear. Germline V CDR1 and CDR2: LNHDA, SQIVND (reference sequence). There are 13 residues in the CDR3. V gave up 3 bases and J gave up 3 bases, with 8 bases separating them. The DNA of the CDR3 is TGTGCCAGTAGTATTACAGACTACTATGGCTACACCTTC. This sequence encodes CASSITDYYGYTF.

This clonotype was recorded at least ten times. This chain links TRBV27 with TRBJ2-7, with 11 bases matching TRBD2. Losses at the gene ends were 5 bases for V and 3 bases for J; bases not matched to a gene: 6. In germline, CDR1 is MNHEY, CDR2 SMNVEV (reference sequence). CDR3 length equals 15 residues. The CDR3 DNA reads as TGTGCCAGCAGTCTGTACGGGACTAGCGGCTACGAGCAGTACTTC. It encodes CASSLYGTSGYEQYF.

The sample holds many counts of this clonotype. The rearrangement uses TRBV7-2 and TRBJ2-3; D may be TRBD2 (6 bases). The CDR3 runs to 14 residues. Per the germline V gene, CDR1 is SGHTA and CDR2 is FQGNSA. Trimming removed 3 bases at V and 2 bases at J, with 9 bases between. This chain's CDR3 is CASSFWTITDTQYF. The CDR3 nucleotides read TGTGCCAGCAGCTTTTGGACTATCACAGATACGCAGTATTTT.